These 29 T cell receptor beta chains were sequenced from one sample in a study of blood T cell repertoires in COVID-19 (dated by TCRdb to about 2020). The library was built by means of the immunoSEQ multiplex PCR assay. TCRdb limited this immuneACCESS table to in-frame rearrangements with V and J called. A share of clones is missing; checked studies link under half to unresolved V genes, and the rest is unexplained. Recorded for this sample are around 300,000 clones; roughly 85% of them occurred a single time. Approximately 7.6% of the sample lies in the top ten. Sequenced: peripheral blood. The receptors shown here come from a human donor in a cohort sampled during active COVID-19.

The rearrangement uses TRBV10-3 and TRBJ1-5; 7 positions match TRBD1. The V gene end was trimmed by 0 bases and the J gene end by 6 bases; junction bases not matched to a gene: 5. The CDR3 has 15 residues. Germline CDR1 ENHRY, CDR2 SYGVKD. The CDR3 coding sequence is TGTGCCATCAGTGAGTCGACAGGGTTGGCTCAGCCCCAGCATTTT. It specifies CAISESTGLAQPQHF.

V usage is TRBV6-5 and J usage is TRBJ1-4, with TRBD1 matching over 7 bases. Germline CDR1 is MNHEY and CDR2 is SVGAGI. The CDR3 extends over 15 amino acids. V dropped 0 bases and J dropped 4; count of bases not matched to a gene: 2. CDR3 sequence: CASSYSGTDNEKLFF. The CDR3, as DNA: TGTGCCAGCAGTTACTCTGGGACAGATAATGAAAAACTGTTTTTT.

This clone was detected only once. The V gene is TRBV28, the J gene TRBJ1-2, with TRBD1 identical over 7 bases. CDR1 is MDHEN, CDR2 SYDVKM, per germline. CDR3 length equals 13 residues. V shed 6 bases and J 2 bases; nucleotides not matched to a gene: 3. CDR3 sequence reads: CASSQGENYGYTF. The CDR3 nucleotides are TGTGCCAGCAGCCAGGGGGAGAACTATGGCTACACCTTC.

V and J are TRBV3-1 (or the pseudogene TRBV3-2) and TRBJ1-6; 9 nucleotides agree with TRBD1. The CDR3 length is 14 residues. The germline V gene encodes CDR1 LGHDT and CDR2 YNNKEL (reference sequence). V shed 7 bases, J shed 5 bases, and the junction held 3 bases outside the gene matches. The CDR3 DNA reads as TGTGCCAGCAAACGGACAGGGGATAATTCACCCCTCCACTTT. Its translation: CASKRTGDNSPLHF.

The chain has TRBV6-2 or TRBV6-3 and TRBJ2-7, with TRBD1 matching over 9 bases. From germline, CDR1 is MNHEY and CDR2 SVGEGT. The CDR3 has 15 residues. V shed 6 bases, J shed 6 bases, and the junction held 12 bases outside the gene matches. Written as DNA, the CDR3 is TGTGCCAGCAGCCGAAGGGACAGGGAGCGGGGCGAGCAGTACTTC. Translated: CASSRRDRERGEQYF.

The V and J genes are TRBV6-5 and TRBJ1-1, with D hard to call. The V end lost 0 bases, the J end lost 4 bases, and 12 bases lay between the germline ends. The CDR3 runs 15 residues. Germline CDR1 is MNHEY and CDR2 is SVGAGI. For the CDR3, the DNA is TGTGCCAGCAGTTACTCGATTTTGGACTTCACTGAAGCTTTCTTT. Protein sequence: CASSYSILDFTEAFF.

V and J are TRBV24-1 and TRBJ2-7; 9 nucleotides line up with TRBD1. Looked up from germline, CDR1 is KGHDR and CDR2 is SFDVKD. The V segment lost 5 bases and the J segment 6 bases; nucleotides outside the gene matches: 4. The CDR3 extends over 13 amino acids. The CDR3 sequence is CATSGQGGSEQYF. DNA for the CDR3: TGTGCCACCAGTGGACAGGGGGGATCCGAGCAGTACTTC.

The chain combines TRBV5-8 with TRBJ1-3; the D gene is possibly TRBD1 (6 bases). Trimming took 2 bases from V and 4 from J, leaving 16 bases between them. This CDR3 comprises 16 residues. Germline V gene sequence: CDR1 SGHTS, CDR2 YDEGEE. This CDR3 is CASSLGRGAAGNTIYF. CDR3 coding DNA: TGTGCCAGCAGCTTAGGACGGGGGGCTGCAGGAAACACCATATATTTT.

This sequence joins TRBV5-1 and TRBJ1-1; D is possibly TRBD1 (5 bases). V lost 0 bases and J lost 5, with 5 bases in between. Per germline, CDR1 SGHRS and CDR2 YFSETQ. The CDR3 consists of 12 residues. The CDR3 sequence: CASSLGTTEAFF. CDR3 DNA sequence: TGCGCCAGCAGCTTGGGGACAACTGAAGCTTTCTTT.

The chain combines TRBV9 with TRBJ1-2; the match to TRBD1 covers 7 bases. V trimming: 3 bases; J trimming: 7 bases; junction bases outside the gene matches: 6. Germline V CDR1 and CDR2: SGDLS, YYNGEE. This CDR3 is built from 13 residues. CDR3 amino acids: CASSEGGGGGYTF. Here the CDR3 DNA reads TGTGCCAGCAGCGAAGGAGGGGGCGGTGGCTACACCTTC.

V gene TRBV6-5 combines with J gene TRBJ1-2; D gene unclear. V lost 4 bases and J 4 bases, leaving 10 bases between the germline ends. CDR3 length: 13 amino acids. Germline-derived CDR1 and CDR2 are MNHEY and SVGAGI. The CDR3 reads CASSLSGSYGYTF. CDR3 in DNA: TGTGCCAGCAGTTTAAGCGGGAGCTATGGCTACACCTTC.

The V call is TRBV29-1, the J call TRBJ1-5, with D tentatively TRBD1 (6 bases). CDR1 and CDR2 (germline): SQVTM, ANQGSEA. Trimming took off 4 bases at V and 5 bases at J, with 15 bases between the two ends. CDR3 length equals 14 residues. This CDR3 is CSVVVAGVHQPQHF. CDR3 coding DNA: TGCAGCGTTGTAGTGGCAGGGGTTCATCAGCCCCAGCATTTT.

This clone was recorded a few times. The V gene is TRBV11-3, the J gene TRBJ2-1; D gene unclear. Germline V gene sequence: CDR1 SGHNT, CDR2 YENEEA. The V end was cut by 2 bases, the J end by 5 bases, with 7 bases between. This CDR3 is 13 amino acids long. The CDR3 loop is CASSLPGDNEQFF. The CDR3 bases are TGTGCCAGCAGCTTACCCGGAGACAATGAGCAGTTCTTC.

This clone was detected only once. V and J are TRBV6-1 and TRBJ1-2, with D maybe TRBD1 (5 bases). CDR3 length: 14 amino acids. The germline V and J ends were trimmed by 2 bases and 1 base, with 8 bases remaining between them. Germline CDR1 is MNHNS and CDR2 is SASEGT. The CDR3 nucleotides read TGTGCCAGCAGTGAAACGGGGGATAACTATGGCTACACCTTC. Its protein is CASSETGDNYGYTF.

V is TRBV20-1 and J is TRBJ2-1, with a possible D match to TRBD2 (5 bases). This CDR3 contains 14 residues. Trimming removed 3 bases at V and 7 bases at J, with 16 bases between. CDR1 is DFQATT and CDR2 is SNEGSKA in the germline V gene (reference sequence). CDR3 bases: TGCAGTGCTAGTTTTGGACCGAGAGGGAATGAGCAGTTCTTC. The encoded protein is CSASFGPRGNEQFF.

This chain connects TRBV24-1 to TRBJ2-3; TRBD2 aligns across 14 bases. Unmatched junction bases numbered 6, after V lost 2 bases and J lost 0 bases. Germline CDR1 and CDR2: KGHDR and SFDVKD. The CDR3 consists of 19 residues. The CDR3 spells CATSDSGTSGGTSTDTQYF. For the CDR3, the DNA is TGTGCCACCAGTGATTCCGGGACTAGCGGGGGCACTAGCACAGATACGCAGTATTTT.

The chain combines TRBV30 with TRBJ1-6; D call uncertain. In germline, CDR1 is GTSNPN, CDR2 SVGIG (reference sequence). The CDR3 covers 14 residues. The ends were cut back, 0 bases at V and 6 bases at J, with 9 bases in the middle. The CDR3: CAWSVPGSNSPLHF. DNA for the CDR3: TGTGCCTGGAGTGTCCCGGGATCTAATTCACCCCTCCACTTT.

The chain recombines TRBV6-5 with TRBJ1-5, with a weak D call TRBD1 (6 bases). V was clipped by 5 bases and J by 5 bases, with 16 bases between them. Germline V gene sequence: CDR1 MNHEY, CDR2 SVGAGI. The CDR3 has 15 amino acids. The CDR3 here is CASSLEGSGDQPQHF. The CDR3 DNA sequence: TGTGCCAGCAGTCTAGAGGGGTCAGGGGATCAGCCCCAGCATTTT.

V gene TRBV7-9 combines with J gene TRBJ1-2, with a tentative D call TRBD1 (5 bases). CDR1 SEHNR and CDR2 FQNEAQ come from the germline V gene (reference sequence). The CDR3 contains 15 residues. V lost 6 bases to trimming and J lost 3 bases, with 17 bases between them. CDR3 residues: CASSREVARDYGYTF. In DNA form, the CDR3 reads TGTGCCAGCAGTCGGGAGGTGGCCAGGGACTATGGCTACACCTTC.

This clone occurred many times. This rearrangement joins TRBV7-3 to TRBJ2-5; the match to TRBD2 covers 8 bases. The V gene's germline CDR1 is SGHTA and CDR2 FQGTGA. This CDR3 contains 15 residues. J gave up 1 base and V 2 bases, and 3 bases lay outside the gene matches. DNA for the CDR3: TGTGCCAGCAGCTTACGGGGGGGTCCCCAAGAGACCCAGTACTTC. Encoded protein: CASSLRGGPQETQYF.

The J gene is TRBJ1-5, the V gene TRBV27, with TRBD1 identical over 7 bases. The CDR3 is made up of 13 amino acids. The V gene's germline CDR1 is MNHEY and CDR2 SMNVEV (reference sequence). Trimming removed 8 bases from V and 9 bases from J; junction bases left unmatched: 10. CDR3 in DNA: TGTGCCAGCGGAACAGGGGTGACGGGGCCCCAGCATTTT. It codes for CASGTGVTGPQHF.

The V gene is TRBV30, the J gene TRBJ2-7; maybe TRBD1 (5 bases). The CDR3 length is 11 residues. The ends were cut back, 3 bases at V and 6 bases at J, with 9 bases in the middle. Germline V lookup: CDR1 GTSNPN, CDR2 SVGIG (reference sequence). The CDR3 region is CAWSQGPEQYF. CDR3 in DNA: TGTGCCTGGAGCCAGGGTCCCGAGCAGTACTTC.

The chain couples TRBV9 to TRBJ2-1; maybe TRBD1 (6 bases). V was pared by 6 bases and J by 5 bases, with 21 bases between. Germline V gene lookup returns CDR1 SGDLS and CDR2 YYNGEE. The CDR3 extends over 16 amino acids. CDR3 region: CASTPRWGPSHNEQFF. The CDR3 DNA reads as TGTGCCAGCACCCCCAGGTGGGGGCCTTCTCACAATGAGCAGTTCTTC.

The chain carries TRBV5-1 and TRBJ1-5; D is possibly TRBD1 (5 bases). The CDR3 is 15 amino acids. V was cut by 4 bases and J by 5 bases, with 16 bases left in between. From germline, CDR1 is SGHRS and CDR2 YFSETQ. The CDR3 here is CASSPGGLRDQPQHF. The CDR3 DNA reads TGCGCCAGCAGCCCGGGGGGGTTACGTGATCAGCCCCAGCATTTT.

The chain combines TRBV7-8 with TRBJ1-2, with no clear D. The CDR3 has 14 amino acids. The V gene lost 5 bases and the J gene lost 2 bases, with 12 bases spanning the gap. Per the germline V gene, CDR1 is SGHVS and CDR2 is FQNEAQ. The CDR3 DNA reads TGTGCCAGCAGCAACCGGGATTTGAACTATGGCTACACCTTC. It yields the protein CASSNRDLNYGYTF.

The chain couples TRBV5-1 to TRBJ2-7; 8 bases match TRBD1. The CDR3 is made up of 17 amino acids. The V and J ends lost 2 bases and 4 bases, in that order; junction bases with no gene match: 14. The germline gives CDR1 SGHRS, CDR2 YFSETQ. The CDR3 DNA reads TGCGCCAGCAGCTTTCTCGGTTCGGACAGGGTTAAATACGAGCAGTACTTC. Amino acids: CASSFLGSDRVKYEQYF.

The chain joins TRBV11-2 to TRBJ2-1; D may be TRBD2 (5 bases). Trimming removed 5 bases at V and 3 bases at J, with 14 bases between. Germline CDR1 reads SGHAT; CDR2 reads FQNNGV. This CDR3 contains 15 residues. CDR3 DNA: TGTGCCAGCAGCCGCCTCACGGGAAACTACAATGAGCAGTTCTTC. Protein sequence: CASSRLTGNYNEQFF.

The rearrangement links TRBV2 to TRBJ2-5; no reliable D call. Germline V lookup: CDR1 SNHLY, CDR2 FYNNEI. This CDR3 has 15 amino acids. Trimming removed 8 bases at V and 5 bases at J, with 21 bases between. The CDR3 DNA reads TGTGCCAGCCTCCAATCCCCCGAGCCCGGTGAGACCCAGTACTTC. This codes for CASLQSPEPGETQYF.

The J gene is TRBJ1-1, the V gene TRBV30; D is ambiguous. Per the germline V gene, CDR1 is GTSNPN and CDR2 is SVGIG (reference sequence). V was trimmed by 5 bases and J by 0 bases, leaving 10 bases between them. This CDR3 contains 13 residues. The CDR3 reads CAWSPGLNTEAFF. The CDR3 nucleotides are TGTGCCTGGTCCCCAGGCCTGAACACTGAAGCTTTCTTT.